These 29 T cell receptor beta chains were all obtained from the same sample, sequenced in a study of human T cells and chemical hapten exposure (dated by TCRdb to about 2021). The sample's time point label, decoded: patch test 2, 6 weeks after DPC sensitization. The intended sense of this specimen's treatment or condition label: therapeutic diphenylcyclopropenone sensitization with weekly scalp DPC. Library preparation used RACE. Reads for this sample came from a NextSeq 500. TCRdb applied fastp at Q25 and MiXCR to the public reads, then kept only in-frame beta chains. Each CDR3 protein gets just one entry, which takes the most common genes and DNA from the rows behind it. This sample gives nearly 55,000 distinct CDR3 sequences in total; 9.5% to 10% of them show up just once. Roughly 1.7% of the sample lies in the top ten. The specimen comprised whole blood, sampled in connection with sensitization to the hapten diphenylcyclopropenone (DPC). The receptors stem from a woman in her forties or fifties with alopecia areata. Some clones in this sample may be carry-over from other donors' samples.

This clonotype was seen more than once but under ten times. This chain joins TRBV14 and TRBJ1-1; D call uncertain. The V gene's germline CDR1 is SGHDN and CDR2 FVKESK. The CDR3 spans 13 residues. The V gene lost 5 bases and the J gene lost 5 bases, with 12 bases spanning the gap. Written as DNA, the CDR3 is TGTGCCAGCAGCGGGGTATTAGGTACTGAAGCTTTCTTT. It specifies CASSGVLGTEAFF.

This clonotype was counted at least ten times. The rearrangement links TRBV28 to TRBJ1-6; 7 nucleotides align to TRBD1. Germline assignment: CDR1 MDHEN and CDR2 SYDVKM. This CDR3 has 16 residues. V dropped 5 bases and J dropped 3; count of bases not matched to a gene: 7. The CDR3 region is CASSAPGQFYNSPLHF. The CDR3 DNA follows: TGTGCCAGCAGTGCGCCGGGACAGTTCTATAATTCACCCCTCCACTTT.

The sample holds many counts of this clonotype. The chain recombines TRBV20-1 with TRBJ2-2; D may be TRBD1 (6 bases). The length of the CDR3 is 17 residues. CDR1 and CDR2 from the germline V gene are DFQATT and SNEGSKA (reference sequence). Trimming took 3 bases from V and 0 from J, leaving 17 bases between them. CDR3 in amino acids: CSASKPGVTSNTGELFF. Here the CDR3 DNA reads TGCAGTGCTAGCAAGCCAGGGGTCACCTCGAACACCGGGGAGCTGTTTTTT.

This clonotype occurred many times. The CDR3 protein is CATAGMNTEAFF. In nucleotides, the CDR3 is TGTGCTACCGCTGGAATGAACACTGAAGCTTTCTTT. The genes are TRBV28 and TRBJ1-1; D gene unclear. There are 12 residues in the CDR3. Germline CDR1 and CDR2: MDHEN and SYDVKM.

The chain couples TRBV12-3 or TRBV12-4 to TRBJ1-1; no firm D call. The CDR3 covers 12 residues. V lost 7 bases, J lost 6 bases, and 12 bases lay in between. The CDR3 DNA reads TGTGCCAGCAACCCGGGGAGCGCTGAAGCTTTCTTT. It codes for CASNPGSAEAFF.

This clonotype showed up many times. V and J are TRBV3-1 and TRBJ1-2, with D uncertain. CDR1 LGHDT and CDR2 YNNKEL come from the germline V gene (reference sequence). The CDR3 totals 16 residues. V gave up 0 bases and J gave up 2 bases, with 13 bases separating them. The CDR3 DNA reads TGTGCCAGCAGCCAAGATCACAACAGCGACAACTATGGCTACACCTTC. It codes for CASSQDHNSDNYGYTF.

This clonotype was counted ten times or more. The chain employs TRBV7-6 and TRBJ1-1; D perhaps matches TRBD1 (5 bases). Germline V lookup: CDR1 SGHVS, CDR2 FNYEAQ. V was clipped by 2 bases and J by 0 bases, with 7 bases between them. This CDR3 comprises 14 residues. Here the CDR3 reads CASSLPGLNTEAFF. The DNA for the CDR3 is TGTGCCAGCAGCTTACCAGGGTTGAACACTGAAGCTTTCTTT.

This clonotype showed up just a few times. The chain uses TRBV7-6 and TRBJ2-1, with D unclear. CDR1 is SGHVS, CDR2 FNYEAQ, per germline. The CDR3 length is 15 residues. Trimming removed 5 bases from V and 2 bases from J, with 13 bases in between. The CDR3 region is CASSKDVEPYNEQFF. The CDR3 DNA follows: TGTGCCAGCAGCAAGGACGTAGAACCCTACAATGAGCAGTTCTTC.

The V call is TRBV3-1, the J call TRBJ2-7; 7 bases are a match to TRBD2. Germline CDR1 and CDR2: LGHDT and YNNKEL (reference sequence). This CDR3 region has 13 residues. J lost 5 bases, V lost 4 bases, and 5 bases had no gene match. CDR3 protein: CASSPHGGDEQYF. In nucleotides, the CDR3 is TGTGCCAGCAGCCCCCATGGGGGGGACGAGCAGTACTTC.

J is TRBJ2-7 and V is TRBV18; TRBD2 is a possible D gene (5 bases). The germline V gene has CDR1 KGHSH and CDR2 LQKENI. The CDR3 covers 13 residues. The V and J ends lost 3 bases and 4 bases respectively, with 10 bases between them. The CDR3 sequence is CASSPTRGYEQYF. As DNA, the CDR3 is TGTGCCAGCTCACCCACCCGGGGTTACGAGCAGTACTTC.

The chain uses TRBV27 and TRBJ1-5; possibly TRBD1 for D (6 bases). V was trimmed by 3 bases and J by 5 bases, leaving 11 bases between them. The CDR3 length is 14 residues. From germline, CDR1 is MNHEY and CDR2 SMNVEV (reference sequence). CDR3 in amino acids: CASSFGRGYQPQHF. The CDR3 DNA reads as TGTGCCAGCAGTTTCGGCAGGGGTTATCAGCCCCAGCATTTT.

The chain is built from TRBV5-1 and TRBJ2-2; a possible D gene is TRBD1 (5 bases). V lost 0 bases, J lost 1 base, and 7 bases lay in between. CDR3 length: 15 amino acids. The germline gives CDR1 SGHRS, CDR2 YFSETQ. The CDR3 DNA reads as TGCGCCAGCAGCTTGGAGACAGTGAACACCGGGGAGCTGTTTTTT. It yields the protein CASSLETVNTGELFF.

This clonotype was observed at least ten times. This chain links TRBV18 with TRBJ2-3; 11 bases match TRBD2. V was clipped by 5 bases and J by 1 base; unmatched bases: 2. CDR3 size: 15 residues. The germline CDR1 and CDR2 sequences are KGHSH and LQKENI. CDR3 region: CASSSGLAGTDTQYF. Written as DNA, the CDR3 is TGTGCCAGCTCATCGGGACTAGCGGGCACAGATACGCAGTATTTT. Together with reference TRBV18 and TRBJ2-3, the CDR3 gives the full variable domain: NAGVMQNPRHLVRRRGQEARLRCSPMKGHSHVYWYRQLPEEGLKFMVYLQKENIIDESGMPKERFSAEFPKEGPSILRIQQVVRGDSAAYFCASSSGLAGTDTQYFGPGTRLTVL.

The chain couples TRBV4-1 to TRBJ2-7, with D tentatively TRBD1 or TRBD2 (5 bases each). Germline V gives CDR1 MGHRA, CDR2 YSYEKL. This CDR3 has 16 amino acids. V gave up 3 bases and J gave up 2 bases, with 17 bases separating them. As DNA, the CDR3 is TGCGCCAGCAGCCACGGGACCGATTCTATCACCTACGAGCAGTACTTC. It translates to CASSHGTDSITYEQYF.

DNA of the CDR3: TGTGCCAGCAGTTACTCCGGTCCACTATCCTACAATGAGCAGTTCTTC. Protein product: CASSYSGPLSYNEQFF. V usage is TRBV6-6 and J usage is TRBJ2-1; D is uncertain. V was trimmed by 0 bases and J by 1 base, leaving 10 bases between them. The CDR3 loop spans 16 amino acids. Looked up from germline, CDR1 is MNHNY and CDR2 is SVGAGI (reference sequence).

This rearrangement joins TRBV6-6 to TRBJ2-5, with D possibly matching TRBD1 (6 bases). Per the germline V gene, CDR1 is MNHNY and CDR2 is SVGAGI (reference sequence). CDR3 length: 16 amino acids. V shed 2 bases and J shed 1 base, with 14 bases lying between them. CDR3 in amino acids: CASSYHRANSQETQYF. The DNA for the CDR3 is TGTGCCAGCAGTTACCACAGGGCTAATTCCCAAGAGACCCAGTACTTC.

This chain uses TRBV12-3 or TRBV12-4 with TRBJ1-2; the D gene is possibly TRBD1 (6 bases). This CDR3 has 17 residues. The V gene lost 5 bases and the J gene lost 8 bases, with 27 bases spanning the gap. The CDR3 nucleotides are TGTGCCAGCAGTCCCCACCCGATACAGGGCCTCTACTCCGGCTACACCTTC. This gives the protein CASSPHPIQGLYSGYTF.

The chain carries TRBV2 and TRBJ1-5, with D unclear. Germline loops: CDR1 SNHLY, CDR2 FYNNEI. The length of the CDR3 is 14 residues. Trimming pared 7 bases from V and 0 bases from J, leaving 10 bases between. CDR3 sequence (DNA): TGTGCCAGCAAGAGAGTGAATAGCAATCAGCCCCAGCATTTT. Translated: CASKRVNSNQPQHF. Using reference TRBV2 and TRBJ1-5 for the parts outside the CDR3, the full variable domain is EPEVTQTPSHQVTQMGQEVILRCVPISNHLYFYWYRQILGQKVEFLVSFYNNEISEKSEIFDDQFSVERPDGSNFTLKIRSTKLEDSAMYFCASKRVNSNQPQHFGDGTRLSIL.

This clonotype was seen just once. The genes are TRBV9 and TRBJ1-4, with TRBD1 identical over 7 bases. Germline V lookup: CDR1 SGDLS, CDR2 YYNGEE. Unmatched junction bases numbered 12, after V lost 3 bases and J lost 4 bases. The length of the CDR3 is 17 residues. The CDR3 loop reads CASSDPTGEPGNEKLFF. The CDR3 DNA is TGTGCCAGCAGCGACCCAACAGGGGAGCCGGGTAATGAAAAACTGTTTTTT.

There are many counts of this clonotype. The chain carries TRBV18 and TRBJ1-1, with TRBD1 as a possible D gene (6 bases). V lost 9 bases, J lost 7 bases, and 24 bases lay in between. This CDR3 is built from 15 residues. Germline values: CDR1 KGHSH, CDR2 LQKENI. CDR3 amino acids: CASSNPTQGRDEAFF. DNA of the CDR3: TGTGCCAGTTCTAACCCAACTCAGGGGCGGGATGAAGCTTTCTTT.

This clonotype has only a few counts. The chain is built from TRBV11-2 and TRBJ2-7, with D perhaps being TRBD1 or TRBD2 (6 bases each). V was pared by 6 bases and J by 2 bases, with 20 bases between. CDR1 and CDR2 from the germline V gene are SGHAT and FQNNGV. The CDR3 is 16 amino acids. The CDR3 loop is CASRSKGGWPTYEQYF. The CDR3 DNA sequence: TGTGCCAGCAGATCGAAAGGGGGGTGGCCCACCTACGAGCAGTACTTC.

This clonotype was observed at least ten times. This chain links TRBV2 with TRBJ1-1; D remains ambiguous. Trimming took 8 bases from V and 5 from J, leaving 9 bases between them. This CDR3 has 11 amino acids. Germline lookup yields CDR1 SNHLY and CDR2 FYNNEI. The CDR3, as DNA: TGTGCCAGCTTGGGGAGGACTGAAGCTTTCTTT. Residues: CASLGRTEAFF. The full variable domain, completed using reference TRBV2 and TRBJ1-1, is EPEVTQTPSHQVTQMGQEVILRCVPISNHLYFYWYRQILGQKVEFLVSFYNNEISEKSEIFDDQFSVERPDGSNFTLKIRSTKLEDSAMYFCASLGRTEAFFGQGTRLTVV.

The rearrangement uses TRBV11-2 and TRBJ2-2; 11 positions agree with TRBD1. Germline CDR1 and CDR2: SGHAT and FQNNGV. This CDR3 has 19 residues. The V gene end was trimmed by 4 bases and the J gene end by 5 bases; junction bases not matched to a gene: 15. CDR3 bases: TGTGCCAGCAGCTCCCCCCCGGACAGGGGGCGCCTCCGAACCGGGGAGCTGTTTTTT. This sequence encodes CASSSPPDRGRLRTGELFF.

Written as DNA, the CDR3 is TGTGCCAGCAGTTCCCAACCCGCCTACGAGCAGTACTTC. Encoded protein: CASSSQPAYEQYF. The chain couples TRBV28 to TRBJ2-7; unclear D gene. The CDR3 loop spans 13 amino acids. Germline V CDR1 and CDR2: MDHEN, SYDVKM. The V end was cut by 4 bases, the J end by 2 bases, with 9 bases between. Full variable domain (missing parts from reference TRBV28 and TRBJ2-7): DVKVTQSSRYLVKRTGEKVFLECVQDMDHENMFWYRQDPGLGLRLIYFSYDVKMKEKGDIPEGYSVSREKKERFSLILESASTNQTSMYLCASSSQPAYEQYFGPGTRLTVT.

V and J are TRBV18 and TRBJ2-6; unclear D gene. CDR1 is KGHSH, CDR2 LQKENI, per germline. The V end lost 3 bases, the J end lost 0 bases, and 6 bases lay between the germline ends. This CDR3 region has 15 residues. The CDR3 here is CASSPVPSGANVLTF. The CDR3, as DNA: TGTGCCAGCTCACCGGTACCCTCTGGGGCCAACGTCCTGACTTTC. The complete variable domain, with remaining parts taken from reference TRBV18 and TRBJ2-6, reads NAGVMQNPRHLVRRRGQEARLRCSPMKGHSHVYWYRQLPEEGLKFMVYLQKENIIDESGMPKERFSAEFPKEGPSILRIQQVVRGDSAAYFCASSPVPSGANVLTFGAGSRLTVL.

This clonotype has a count of ten or more. The CDR3 is CASGRPEMGEKLFF. The CDR3, as DNA: TGTGCCAGCGGACGACCGGAGATGGGTGAAAAACTGTTTTTT. V is TRBV12-3 or TRBV12-4 and J is TRBJ1-4; D ambiguous. The V end was cut by 8 bases, the J end by 7 bases, with 17 bases between. The CDR3 runs to 14 residues.

The chain couples TRBV20-1 to TRBJ1-4; no reliable D call. The germline V gene encodes CDR1 DFQATT and CDR2 SNEGSKA (reference sequence). This CDR3 contains 20 residues. V lost 1 base and J lost 0, with 24 bases in between. The CDR3 bases are TGCAGTGCTAGAGGATCTGACAAAACGGGCAGATTTGCAACTAATGAAAAACTGTTTTTT. This codes for CSARGSDKTGRFATNEKLFF.

This clonotype was observed a few times. This rearrangement joins TRBV6-2 or TRBV6-3 to TRBJ2-2; D possibly corresponds to TRBD1 (6 bases). Germline loops: CDR1 MNHEY, CDR2 SVGEGT. This CDR3 is 14 amino acids long. V was trimmed by 6 bases and J by 6 bases, leaving 14 bases between them. Here the CDR3 DNA reads TGTGCCAGCAGCCAAACAGGGTTCCCCGGGGAGCTGTTTTTT. Protein sequence: CASSQTGFPGELFF.

This chain uses TRBV5-4 with TRBJ2-7; a weak D match, TRBD2 (7 bases). Trimming pared 2 bases from V and 3 bases from J, leaving 15 bases between. Germline lookup yields CDR1 SGHNT and CDR2 YYREEE (reference sequence). This CDR3 has 15 amino acids. CDR3 loop: CASSFQKRGGYEQYF. In DNA form, the CDR3 reads TGTGCCAGCAGCTTCCAGAAGAGGGGGGGCTACGAGCAGTACTTC.